This T cell receptor (beta chain) was identified during a study of regulatory T cells in long-lasting Graves disease. Study-wide findings and caveats: Persistent cases of Graves' showed reduced TCR diversity relative to newly diagnosed patients. Shared public clonotypes totalled approximately 3,000 in persistent patients, compared with approximately 970 in new patients. Repertoires from persistent disease leaned toward TRBV28, TRBJ1-2 and TRBJ2-5.

HTBI primers from iRepertoire and Arm-PCR of CDR3 regions yielded the TCR beta libraries. MiXCR was run by TCRdb on the multiplex PCR reads, yielding one entry per CDR3 protein. The sample holds hundreds of thousands of distinct CDR3 sequences, 15% to 18% seen once. The time point here: newly diagnosed GD, antithyroid drugs for less than 3 months. Extracted PBMC RNA gave rise to the TCR library. Graves' disease diagnosis used American Thyroid Association guidelines. Points on this clonotype: As yet, its antigen is unknown.

There are 16 residues in the CDR3. The germline CDR1 and CDR2 sequences are LNHDA and SQIVND (reference sequence). Between the trimmed V and J ends, which lost 9 bases and 0 bases, there was a span of 18 bases. This specimen consisted of peripheral blood mononuclear cells (PBMCs), obtained at new diagnosis, from a patient treated with antithyroid drugs. This clonotype originated in a female donor with Graves disease. The rearrangement uses TRBV19 and TRBJ1-5; D remains unclear. The CDR3 sequence: CAREDQEAYSNQPQHF. In DNA, the CDR3 is TGTGCCAGAGAGGACCAAGAGGCGTATAGCAATCAGCCCCAGCATTTT.